A single sample gave rise to the 24 T cell receptor beta chains below, sequenced in a study of beta chain features in type 1 diabetes. Points from the study as a whole: Type 1 diabetes patients had moderately but significantly shorter TCRB CDR3s in all four CD4+ subsets.

Their antigen targets remain unknown. Expressed TCRB transcripts were sequenced after all isolated RNA was converted to cDNA. Repertoires were generated with immunoSEQ multiplex PCR, while TCRdb's copy carries only in-frame clones and drops some. The table includes 550,000 to 850,000 clones, 13% detected once. Sample: naive CD4+ T cells from blood. The receptors shown here come from a man younger than 35 with type 1 diabetes.

The chain uses TRBV27 and TRBJ1-4; D is possibly TRBD1 (5 bases). V lost 5 bases and J 7 bases, leaving 11 bases between the germline ends. Germline CDR1 is MNHEY and CDR2 is SMNVEV (reference sequence). The CDR3 contains 13 residues. The CDR3 nucleotides read TGTGCCAGCAGTCCCAGGGCCGTTGAAAAACTGTTTTTT. Translating gives CASSPRAVEKLFF.

This clone occurred a few times. This same CDR3 is encoded by further DNA sequences in the sample. The chain has TRBV5-1 and TRBJ2-2, with D unresolved. Trimming took off 0 bases at V and 1 base at J, with 1 base between the two ends. This CDR3 region has 13 residues. The V gene's germline CDR1 is SGHRS and CDR2 YFSETQ. The DNA for the CDR3 is TGCGCCAGCAGCTTGGGGAACACCGGGGAGCTGTTTTTT. The encoded protein is CASSLGNTGELFF. Drawing the rest from reference TRBV5-1 and TRBJ2-2, the complete variable domain is KAGVTQTPRYLIKTRGQQVTLSCSPISGHRSVSWYQQTPGQGLQFLFEYFSETQRNKGNFPGRFSGRQFSNSRSEMNVSTLELGDSALYLCASSLGNTGELFFGEGSRLTVL.

This chain connects TRBV2 to TRBJ1-2; possibly TRBD1 for D (5 bases). Trimming removed 10 bases from V and 3 bases from J, with 21 bases in between. The CDR3 runs to 15 residues. CDR1 is SNHLY and CDR2 is FYNNEI in the germline V gene. CDR3 nucleotides: TGTGCCACTCAACCGGACGGGACGGGGTACTATGGCTACACCTTC. It codes for CATQPDGTGYYGYTF.

This clone was seen only a few times. The chain couples TRBV5-1 to TRBJ2-4; D call uncertain. In germline, CDR1 is SGHRS, CDR2 YFSETQ. The ends were cut back, 4 bases at V and 8 bases at J, with 19 bases in the middle. The CDR3 is 15 amino acids. Here the CDR3 reads CASSPEYQRGDIQYF. CDR3 in DNA: TGCGCCAGCAGCCCTGAGTATCAGAGAGGTGACATTCAGTACTTC.

This clone was found a few times. This chain connects TRBV7-9 to TRBJ2-2; TRBD1 is a possible D gene (5 bases). This CDR3 is built from 15 residues. The V gene lost 5 bases and the J gene lost 0 bases, with 10 bases spanning the gap. Germline assignment: CDR1 SEHNR and CDR2 FQNEAQ (reference sequence). The CDR3, as DNA: TGTGCCAGCAGCGCGGCCAGGGCGAACACCGGGGAGCTGTTTTTT. Encoded protein: CASSAARANTGELFF.

This chain links TRBV28 with TRBJ1-6; 7 nucleotides line up with TRBD1. CDR1 and CDR2 (germline): MDHEN, SYDVKM. J lost 6 bases, V lost 1 base, and 3 bases had no gene match. The CDR3 length is 15 residues. The CDR3 DNA follows: TGTGCCAGCAGTTTATCGGACAGGCTTAATTCACCCCTCCACTTT. It specifies CASSLSDRLNSPLHF.

The genes are TRBV28 and TRBJ2-2; perhaps TRBD1 as D (5 bases). Germline values: CDR1 MDHEN, CDR2 SYDVKM. V was clipped by 6 bases and J by 7 bases, with 21 bases between them. The CDR3 consists of 16 residues. For the CDR3, the DNA is TGTGCCAGCAGACGGGCGGCAGGGTCAGTGAACGGGGAGCTGTTTTTT. Amino acids: CASRRAAGSVNGELFF.

The V call is TRBV5-4, the J call TRBJ2-1; D uncertain. Germline CDR1 is SGHNT and CDR2 is YYREEE (reference sequence). The length of the CDR3 is 14 residues. With 1 base removed from V and 3 bases from J, the gap between germline ends came to 8 bases. The DNA of the CDR3 is TGTGCCAGCAGCTTGTTCGTCAGCTACAATGAGCAGTTCTTC. Translated: CASSLFVSYNEQFF.

The V call is TRBV6-5, the J call TRBJ2-7, with D perhaps TRBD1 (5 bases). The ends were cut back, 0 bases at V and 2 bases at J, with 14 bases in the middle. The CDR3 sequence is 16 residues long. Per the germline V gene, CDR1 is MNHEY and CDR2 is SVGAGI. CDR3 DNA: TGTGCCAGCAGTTACTCCATTGTCAGGGCAGCCTACGAGCAGTACTTC. It specifies CASSYSIVRAAYEQYF.

This chain's CDR3 is CASSLGTGDHGYTF. The CDR3 nucleotides are TGTGCCAGCAGCCTTGGGACAGGGGATCATGGCTACACCTTC. This chain connects TRBV7-9 to TRBJ1-2, with TRBD1 identical over 10 bases. Germline loops: CDR1 SEHNR, CDR2 FQNEAQ (reference sequence). The ends lost 5 bases at V and 6 bases at J; junction bases unmatched: 6. The CDR3 extends over 14 amino acids.

This chain connects TRBV5-1 to TRBJ1-1, with D maybe TRBD1 (5 bases). V was trimmed by 4 bases and J by 10 bases, leaving 17 bases between them. CDR3 length: 13 residues. The germline V gene encodes CDR1 SGHRS and CDR2 YFSETQ. CDR3 sequence (DNA): TGCGCCAGCAGCCCTGCCGGGACCTATGGAGCTTTCTTT. Translated, it gives CASSPAGTYGAFF.

This chain uses TRBV7-9 with TRBJ1-1; weak D call: TRBD1 (6 bases). The V end was cut by 5 bases, the J end by 4 bases, with 20 bases between. Per germline, CDR1 SEHNR and CDR2 FQNEAQ (reference sequence). CDR3 length equals 16 residues. The CDR3, as DNA: TGTGCCAGCAGCCCAAAATCGGACAGCGGGGGCACTGAAGCTTTCTTT. Residues: CASSPKSDSGGTEAFF.

In its sample, this clone was seen a few times. The chain carries TRBV28 and TRBJ2-3, with TRBD1 matching 12 bases. Germline CDR1 MDHEN, CDR2 SYDVKM. With V trimmed by 5 bases and J by 1 base, 1 base remained unmatched. The CDR3 length is 15 residues. CDR3 loop: CASSRDRGRTDTQYF. CDR3 nucleotides: TGTGCCAGCAGTCGGGACAGGGGGCGCACAGATACGCAGTATTTT.

The chain is built from TRBV14 and TRBJ1-4; D is ambiguous. The germline V gene has CDR1 SGHDN and CDR2 FVKESK. The CDR3 has 11 amino acids. The V end was cut by 8 bases, the J end by 8 bases, with 9 bases between. CDR3 amino acids: CASAIGEKLFF. The CDR3 nucleotides are TGTGCCAGCGCCATTGGGGAAAAACTGTTTTTT.

This clone was detected only a few times. The J gene is TRBJ1-5, the V gene TRBV27; D possibly corresponds to TRBD1 (5 bases). From germline, CDR1 is MNHEY and CDR2 SMNVEV (reference sequence). V was cut by 6 bases and J by 3 bases, with 9 bases left in between. The CDR3 spans 13 residues. CDR3: CASRAGYNQPQHF. The DNA for the CDR3 is TGTGCCAGCAGGGCAGGGTACAATCAGCCCCAGCATTTT.

This clone was recorded a few times. The chain employs TRBV30 and TRBJ1-1; D perhaps matches TRBD1 (6 bases). Germline assignment: CDR1 GTSNPN and CDR2 SVGIG (reference sequence). V was cut by 2 bases and J by 10 bases, with 14 bases left in between. The CDR3 covers 12 residues. CDR3 coding DNA: TGTGCCTGGAGTACACAGGGTCAGGTAGCTTTCTTT. This encodes CAWSTQGQVAFF.

This clone was observed a few times. This chain joins TRBV6-5 and TRBJ2-7; D perhaps matches TRBD2 (6 bases). CDR3 length equals 14 residues. V gave up 5 bases and J gave up 0 bases, with 11 bases separating them. Germline V gives CDR1 MNHEY, CDR2 SVGAGI. The CDR3 nucleotides read TGTGCCAGCAGTACGGGACTCCTCTCCTACGAGCAGTACTTC. As protein: CASSTGLLSYEQYF.

This chain connects TRBV30 to TRBJ1-2, with 10 nucleotides matching TRBD1. This CDR3 is 18 amino acids long. With 3 bases clipped from V and 0 bases from J, the junction kept 13 bases outside the gene matches. CDR1 and CDR2 (germline): GTSNPN, SVGIG (reference sequence). This CDR3 is CAWSHRGDRGRSNYGYTF. CDR3 DNA sequence: TGTGCCTGGAGCCACCGGGGAGACAGGGGGCGATCTAACTATGGCTACACCTTC.

In DNA form, the CDR3 reads TGTGCCAGCAGTCGCGACAGGGGGGAATCCTACGAGCAGTACTTC. Residues: CASSRDRGESYEQYF. This sequence joins TRBV5-6 and TRBJ2-7; TRBD1 aligns across 9 bases. Germline-derived CDR1 and CDR2 are SGHDT and YYEEEE. J was trimmed by 1 base and V by 5 bases; bases with no gene match: 7. The CDR3 extends over 15 amino acids.

The V gene is TRBV5-1, the J gene TRBJ1-5, with D maybe TRBD1 (5 bases). This CDR3 is 18 amino acids long. V dropped 0 bases and J dropped 0 bases, with 16 bases sitting between them. From germline, CDR1 is SGHRS and CDR2 YFSETQ. The CDR3 sequence is CASSLGAGFQYSNQPQHF. As DNA, the CDR3 is TGCGCCAGCAGCTTGGGGGCAGGGTTCCAATATAGCAATCAGCCCCAGCATTTT. The variable domain in full, with the rest retrieved from reference TRBV5-1 and TRBJ1-5, is KAGVTQTPRYLIKTRGQQVTLSCSPISGHRSVSWYQQTPGQGLQFLFEYFSETQRNKGNFPGRFSGRQFSNSRSEMNVSTLELGDSALYLCASSLGAGFQYSNQPQHFGDGTRLSIL.

This sequence joins TRBV4-1 and TRBJ1-5; 9 bases map to TRBD1. Trimming removed 1 base from V and 5 bases from J; junction bases left unmatched: 12. Germline CDR1 MGHRA, CDR2 YSYEKL. This CDR3 is built from 18 residues. CDR3 residues: CASSQARTGVQGDQPQHF. CDR3 coding DNA: TGCGCCAGCAGCCAAGCGAGGACAGGGGTTCAGGGGGATCAGCCCCAGCATTTT.

V gene TRBV9 combines with J gene TRBJ1-2; 7 bases are a match to TRBD1. Germline-derived CDR1 and CDR2 are SGDLS and YYNGEE. The CDR3 runs to 13 residues. The V segment lost 4 bases and the J segment 4 bases; nucleotides outside the gene matches: 4. The CDR3 coding sequence is TGTGCCAGCAGCCAACAGGGGATCTATGGCTACACCTTC. Translated, it gives CASSQQGIYGYTF.

This clone was seen more than once but under ten times. The V gene is TRBV15, the J gene TRBJ2-7; 7 bases map to TRBD1. Germline CDR1 reads LNHNV; CDR2 reads YYDKDF (reference sequence). The CDR3 has 15 amino acids. Trimming removed 1 base from V and 1 base from J; junction bases left unmatched: 4. The CDR3 nucleotides are TGTGCCACCAGCAGAGTGTGGGGACAGTCCTACGAGCAGTACTTC. Protein product: CATSRVWGQSYEQYF. Based on the CDR3 plus reference TRBV15 and TRBJ2-7, the full variable domain is DAMVIQNPRYQVTQFGKPVTLSCSQTLNHNVMYWYQQKSSQAPKLLFHYYDKDFNNEADTPDNFQSRRPNTSFCFLDIRSPGLGDTAMYLCATSRVWGQSYEQYFGPGTRLTVT.

This clone was seen only a few times. The rearrangement joins TRBV4-1 to TRBJ2-3; 10 nucleotides match TRBD2. The length of the CDR3 is 16 residues. Looked up from germline, CDR1 is MGHRA and CDR2 is YSYEKL. V was clipped by 5 bases and J by 7 bases; unmatched bases: 12. CDR3 loop: CASSGAGSGGANTQYF. Written as DNA, the CDR3 is TGCGCCAGCAGCGGAGCTGGCAGCGGGGGGGCCAATACGCAGTATTTT.